This T cell receptor beta chain was retrieved from a study of cytomegalovirus exposure and HLA in healthy donors. Whole-study findings and limits: Reportedly, cytomegalovirus status was diagnosed with high sensitivity and specificity. A few chains tied to CMV proved CMV antigen-specific in vitro.

Only in-frame clones appear in the TCRdb table, and some are missing; sequencing was by immunoSEQ multiplex PCR. The repertoire includes around 250,000 clones, nearly 90% of them detected once, and more than 0.35% sits in the top ten. Comment on this clone: Its antigen remains unknown.

This CDR3 comprises 13 residues. Germline assignment: CDR1 SGHTA and CDR2 FQGNSA. V was trimmed by 7 bases and J by 10 bases, leaving 19 bases between them. Sequenced input: PBMCs. This rearrangement joins TRBV7-2 to TRBJ1-1; D is uncertain. The TCR sequence derives from a woman aged 18-35 years in good health and CMV-seronegative. The CDR3 here is CASNYRTVPRAFF. The CDR3 nucleotides read TGTGCCAGCAACTACCGTACCGTGCCGAGAGCTTTCTTT.